This T cell receptor beta chain is drawn from a study of blood T cell repertoires in COVID-19. Repertoires were generated with immunoSEQ multiplex PCR, while TCRdb's copy carries only in-frame clones and drops some. The table records about 200,000 clones, approximately 86% of them present only once. After removal of 2 bases from V and 6 bases from J, the junction contained 16 bases not matched to a gene. The length of the CDR3 is 18 residues. The germline gives CDR1 SGHAT, CDR2 FQNNGV. This clone was detected a few times. Sequencing was performed on PBMCs or T cells enriched from blood (not recorded which). The receptor was isolated from a woman in her thirties or forties with acute COVID-19. This rearrangement joins TRBV11-2 to TRBJ2-1, with 7 bases that match TRBD1. CDR3 amino acids: CASSLFVRQGSGGNEQFF. DNA of the CDR3: TGTGCCAGCAGCTTATTTGTGAGACAGGGAAGCGGTGGCAATGAGCAGTTCTTC.